A selection of T cell receptor beta chains follows, all from one sample in a study of blood T cell repertoires in COVID-19. Produced via immunoSEQ multiplex PCR; TCRdb's table is partial and in-frame only. The sample consists of approximately 87,000 clones, roughly 89% of them appearing once. Source material: peripheral blood. All receptors derive from a man aged 70 or older with active or convalescent COVID-19. Both conserved end residues are part of each CDR3. The order of the fields is J gene, V gene, CDR3 protein.

TRBJ2-3 TRBV3-1/TRBV3-2 CASSQRGRSTDTQYF
TRBJ2-5 TRBV5-1 CASSGLYPVPGLAGGAQETQYF
TRBJ2-7 TRBV7-8 CASSPLAGGPLEQYF
TRBJ2-2 TRBV11-2 CASSPISGKNTGELFF
TRBJ1-6 TRBV12-3/TRBV12-4 CASSASGGSPLHF
TRBJ2-3 TRBV5-1 CASSLSGTSGTDTQYF
TRBJ1-2 TRBV6-5 CATWTGTGGYTF
TRBJ2-7 TRBV6-5 CASSYSEAGGSYEQYF
TRBJ1-1 TRBV18 CASSRGQMNTEAFF
TRBJ1-2 TRBV18 CASSPWEAYEYGYTF
TRBJ1-3 TRBV7-9 CASGGGGNTIYF
TRBJ1-6 TRBV5-5 CASSSLAGAGDSPLHF
TRBJ1-2 TRBV28 CASRVTGNGYTF
TRBJ1-1 TRBV29-1 CSVRPGGTEAFF
TRBJ1-1 TRBV6-6 CASKSKGMNTEAFF
TRBJ1-2 TRBV7-3 CASKGARGYTF
TRBJ1-5 TRBV19 CASSTYRVFDQPQHF
TRBJ1-1 TRBV6-1 CASSEPGRGNTEAFF
TRBJ2-7 TRBV14 CASSEQGTYEQYF
TRBJ2-1 TRBV5-1 CASSLGTVDEQFF
TRBJ1-6 TRBV28 CASSLTWGGNSPLHF
TRBJ2-7 TRBV30 CAWSLSAGRSYEQYF
TRBJ2-4 TRBV11-1 CASSPLRGNIQYF